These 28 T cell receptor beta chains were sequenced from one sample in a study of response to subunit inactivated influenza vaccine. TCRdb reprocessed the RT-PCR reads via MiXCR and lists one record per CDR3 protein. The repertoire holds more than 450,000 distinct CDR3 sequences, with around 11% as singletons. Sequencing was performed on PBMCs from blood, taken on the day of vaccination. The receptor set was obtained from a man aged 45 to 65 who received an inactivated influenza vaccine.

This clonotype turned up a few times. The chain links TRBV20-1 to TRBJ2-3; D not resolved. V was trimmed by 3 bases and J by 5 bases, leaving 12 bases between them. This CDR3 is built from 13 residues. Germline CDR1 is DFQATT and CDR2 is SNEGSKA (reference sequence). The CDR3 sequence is CSASALELDTQYF. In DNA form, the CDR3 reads TGCAGTGCTAGTGCCCTCGAGCTAGATACGCAGTATTTT.

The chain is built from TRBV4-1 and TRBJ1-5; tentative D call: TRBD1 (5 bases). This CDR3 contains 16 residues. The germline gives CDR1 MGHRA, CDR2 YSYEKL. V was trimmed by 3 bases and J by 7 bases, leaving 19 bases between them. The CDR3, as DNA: TGCGCCAGCAGCCAGGGGCCTTACAGCGGATGGCAGCCCCAGCATTTT. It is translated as CASSQGPYSGWQPQHF.

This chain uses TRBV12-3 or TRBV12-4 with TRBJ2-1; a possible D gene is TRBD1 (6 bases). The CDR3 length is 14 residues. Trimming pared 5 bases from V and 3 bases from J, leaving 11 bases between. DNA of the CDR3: TGTGCCAGCAGTGGGACACCCTTCTACAATGAGCAGTTCTTC. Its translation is CASSGTPFYNEQFF.

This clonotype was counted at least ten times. CDR3 amino acids: CASTHRAEYEQYF. DNA for the CDR3: TGTGCCAGCACCCATCGGGCAGAATACGAGCAGTACTTC. The gene calls are TRBV12-3 or TRBV12-4 and TRBJ2-7; D is undetermined. Trimming took 7 bases from V and 4 from J, leaving 14 bases between them. The CDR3 loop spans 13 amino acids.

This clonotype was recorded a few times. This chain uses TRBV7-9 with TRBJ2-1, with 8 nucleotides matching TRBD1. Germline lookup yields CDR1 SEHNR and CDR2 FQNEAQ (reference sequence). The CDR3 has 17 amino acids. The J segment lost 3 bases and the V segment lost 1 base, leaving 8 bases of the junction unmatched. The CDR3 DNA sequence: TGTGCCAGCAGCTTAGGCCAGGACAGGGTGGACTACAATGAGCAGTTCTTC. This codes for CASSLGQDRVDYNEQFF. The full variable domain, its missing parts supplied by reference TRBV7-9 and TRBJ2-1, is DTGVSQNPRHKITKRGQNVTFRCDPISEHNRLYWYRQTLGQGPEFLTYFQNEAQLEKSRLLSDRFSAERPKGSFSTLEIQRTEQGDSAMYLCASSLGQDRVDYNEQFFGPGTRLTVL.

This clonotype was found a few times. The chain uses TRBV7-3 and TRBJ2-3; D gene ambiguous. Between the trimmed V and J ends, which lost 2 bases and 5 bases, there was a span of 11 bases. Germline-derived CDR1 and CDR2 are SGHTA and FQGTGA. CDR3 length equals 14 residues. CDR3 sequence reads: CASSLLGYGDTQYF. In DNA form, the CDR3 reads TGTGCCAGCAGCTTACTTGGGTATGGAGATACGCAGTATTTT.

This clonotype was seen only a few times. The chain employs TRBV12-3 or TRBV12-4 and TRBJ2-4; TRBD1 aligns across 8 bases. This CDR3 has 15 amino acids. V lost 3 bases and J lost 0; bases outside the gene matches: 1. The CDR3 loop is CASSFGTGAKNIQYF. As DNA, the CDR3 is TGTGCCAGCAGTTTCGGGACAGGAGCCAAAAACATTCAGTACTTC.

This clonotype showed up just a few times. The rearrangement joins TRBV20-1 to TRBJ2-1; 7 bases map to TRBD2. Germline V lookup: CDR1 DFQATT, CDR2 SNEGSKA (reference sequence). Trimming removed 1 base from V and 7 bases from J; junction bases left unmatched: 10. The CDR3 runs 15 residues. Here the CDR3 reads CSARVRRELGNEQFF. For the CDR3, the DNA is TGCAGTGCTAGAGTCAGGCGGGAGCTCGGGAATGAGCAGTTCTTC.

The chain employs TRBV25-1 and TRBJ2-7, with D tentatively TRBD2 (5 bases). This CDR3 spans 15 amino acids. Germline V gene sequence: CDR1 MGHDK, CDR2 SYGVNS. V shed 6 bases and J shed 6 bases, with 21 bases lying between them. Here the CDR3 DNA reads TGTGCCAGCAGCACCATTGGCCCTAGCTTGGTCGAGCAGTACTTC. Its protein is CASSTIGPSLVEQYF.

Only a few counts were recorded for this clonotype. CDR3 DNA: TGTGCCAGCACCGGAGGGGGGGTACCCTACAATGAGCAGTTCTTC. Protein product: CASTGGGVPYNEQFF. The rearrangement joins TRBV6-1 to TRBJ2-1; perhaps TRBD2 as D (7 bases). CDR1 is MNHNS, CDR2 SASEGT, per germline. The CDR3 is made up of 15 amino acids. The V end was cut by 7 bases, the J end by 2 bases, with 15 bases between.

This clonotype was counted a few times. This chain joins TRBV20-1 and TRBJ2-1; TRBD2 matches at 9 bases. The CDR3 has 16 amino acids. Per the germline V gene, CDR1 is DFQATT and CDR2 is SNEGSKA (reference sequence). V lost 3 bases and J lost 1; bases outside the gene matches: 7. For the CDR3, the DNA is TGCAGTGCTAGGGGGCTAGCGGGAATTTCCTACAATGAGCAGTTCTTC. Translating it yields CSARGLAGISYNEQFF.

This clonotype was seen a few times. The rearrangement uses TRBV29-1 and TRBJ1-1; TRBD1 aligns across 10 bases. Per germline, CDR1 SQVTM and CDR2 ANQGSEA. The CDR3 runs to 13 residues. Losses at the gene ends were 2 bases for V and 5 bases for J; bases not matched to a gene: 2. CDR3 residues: CSVERTGGTEAFF. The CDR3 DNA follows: TGCAGCGTTGAAAGGACAGGGGGGACTGAAGCTTTCTTT. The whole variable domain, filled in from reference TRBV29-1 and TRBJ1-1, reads SAVISQKPSRDICQRGTSLTIQCQVDSQVTMMFWYRQQPGQSLTLIATANQGSEATYESGFVIDKFPISRPNLTFSTLTVSNMSPEDSSIYLCSVERTGGTEAFFGQGTRLTVV.

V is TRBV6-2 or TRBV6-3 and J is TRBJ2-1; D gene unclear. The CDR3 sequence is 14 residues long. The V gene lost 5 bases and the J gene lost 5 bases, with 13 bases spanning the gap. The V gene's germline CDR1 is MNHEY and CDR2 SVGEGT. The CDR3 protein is CASSNYRAHNEQFF. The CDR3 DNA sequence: TGTGCCAGCAGTAACTACCGGGCCCACAATGAGCAGTTCTTC.

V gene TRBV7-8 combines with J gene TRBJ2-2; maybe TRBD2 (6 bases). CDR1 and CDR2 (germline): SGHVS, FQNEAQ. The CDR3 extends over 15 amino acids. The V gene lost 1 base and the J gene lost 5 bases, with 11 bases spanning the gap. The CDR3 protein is CASSLELGRTGELFF. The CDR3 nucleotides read TGTGCCAGCAGCTTAGAATTGGGGAGGACCGGGGAGCTGTTTTTT.

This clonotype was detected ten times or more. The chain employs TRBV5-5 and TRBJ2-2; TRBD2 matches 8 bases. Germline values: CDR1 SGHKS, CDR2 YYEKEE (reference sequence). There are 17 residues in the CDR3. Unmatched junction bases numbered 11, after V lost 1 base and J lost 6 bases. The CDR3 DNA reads TGTGCCAGCAGCTTGAACGTAGGACTAGCAACGCCCGGGGAGCTGTTTTTT. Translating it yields CASSLNVGLATPGELFF.

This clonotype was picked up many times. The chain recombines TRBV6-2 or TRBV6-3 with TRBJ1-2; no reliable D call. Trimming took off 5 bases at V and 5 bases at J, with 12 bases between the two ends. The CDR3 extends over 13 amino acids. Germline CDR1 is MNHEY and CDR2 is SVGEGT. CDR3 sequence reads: CASSTDAGYGYTF. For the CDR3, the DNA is TGTGCCAGCAGTACGGACGCTGGATATGGCTACACCTTC.

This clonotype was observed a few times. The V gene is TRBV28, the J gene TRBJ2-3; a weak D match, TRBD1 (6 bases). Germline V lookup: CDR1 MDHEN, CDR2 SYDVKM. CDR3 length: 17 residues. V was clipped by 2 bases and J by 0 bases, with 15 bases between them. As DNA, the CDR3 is TGTGCCAGCAGTTTACGACAGGTTTATGGAAGCACAGATACGCAGTATTTT. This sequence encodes CASSLRQVYGSTDTQYF.

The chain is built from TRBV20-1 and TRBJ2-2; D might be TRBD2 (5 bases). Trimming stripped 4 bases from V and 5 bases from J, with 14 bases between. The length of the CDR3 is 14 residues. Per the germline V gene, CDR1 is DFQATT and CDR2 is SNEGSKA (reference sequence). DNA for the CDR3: TGCAGTGCTATCCGGGGAAAGGATACCGGGGAGCTGTTTTTT. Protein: CSAIRGKDTGELFF.

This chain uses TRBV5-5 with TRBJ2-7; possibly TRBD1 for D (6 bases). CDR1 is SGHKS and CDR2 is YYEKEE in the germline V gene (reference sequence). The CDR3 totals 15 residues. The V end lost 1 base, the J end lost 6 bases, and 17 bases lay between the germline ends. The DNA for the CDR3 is TGTGCCAGCAGCTTGAACCCAGGGGTCCTCTCCGAGCAGTACTTC. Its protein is CASSLNPGVLSEQYF.

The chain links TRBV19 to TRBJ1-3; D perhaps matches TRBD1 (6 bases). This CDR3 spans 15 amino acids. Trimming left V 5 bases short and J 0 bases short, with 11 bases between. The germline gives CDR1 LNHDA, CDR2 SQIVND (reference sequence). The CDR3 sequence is CASSPADSSGNTIYF. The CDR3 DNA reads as TGTGCCAGTAGTCCTGCGGACAGCTCTGGAAACACCATATATTTT.

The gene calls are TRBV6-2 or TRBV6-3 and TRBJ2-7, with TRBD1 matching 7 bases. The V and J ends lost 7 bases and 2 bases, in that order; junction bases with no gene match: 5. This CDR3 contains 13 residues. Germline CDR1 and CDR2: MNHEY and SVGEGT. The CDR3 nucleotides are TGTGCCAGCACCGGGACAGAGACCTACGAGCAGTACTTC. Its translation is CASTGTETYEQYF.

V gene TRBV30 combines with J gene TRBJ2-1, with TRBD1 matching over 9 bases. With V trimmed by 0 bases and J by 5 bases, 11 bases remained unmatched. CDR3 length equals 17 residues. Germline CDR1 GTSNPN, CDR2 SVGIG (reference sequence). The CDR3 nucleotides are TGTGCCTGGAGTGTACGGACACAGGGGGCAGGGGACAATGAGCAGTTCTTC. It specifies CAWSVRTQGAGDNEQFF.

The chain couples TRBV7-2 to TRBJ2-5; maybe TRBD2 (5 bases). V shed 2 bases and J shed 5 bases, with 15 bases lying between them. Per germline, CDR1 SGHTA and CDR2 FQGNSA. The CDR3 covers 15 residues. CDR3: CASSLSVTRRETQYF. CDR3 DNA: TGTGCCAGCAGCTTAAGTGTTACTAGGAGGGAGACCCAGTACTTC.

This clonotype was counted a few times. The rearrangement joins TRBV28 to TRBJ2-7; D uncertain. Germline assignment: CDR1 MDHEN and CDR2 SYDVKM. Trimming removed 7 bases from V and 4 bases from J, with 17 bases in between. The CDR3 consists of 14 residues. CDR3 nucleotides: TGTGCCAGCACCCTGAGTCCAGGAACGTACGAGCAGTACTTC. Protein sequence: CASTLSPGTYEQYF.

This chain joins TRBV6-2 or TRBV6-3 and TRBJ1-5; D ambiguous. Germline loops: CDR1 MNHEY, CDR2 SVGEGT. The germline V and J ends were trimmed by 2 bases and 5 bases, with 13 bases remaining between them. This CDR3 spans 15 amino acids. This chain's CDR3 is CASSYTLDGDQPQHF. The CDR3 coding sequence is TGTGCCAGCAGTTACACTCTCGACGGGGATCAGCCCCAGCATTTT.

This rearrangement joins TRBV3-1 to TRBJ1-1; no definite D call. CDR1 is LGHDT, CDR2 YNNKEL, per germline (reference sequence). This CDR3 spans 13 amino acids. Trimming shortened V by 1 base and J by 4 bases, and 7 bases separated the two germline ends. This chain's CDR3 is CASSQGGSTEAFF. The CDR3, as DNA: TGTGCCAGCAGCCAAGGCGGGAGCACTGAAGCTTTCTTT.

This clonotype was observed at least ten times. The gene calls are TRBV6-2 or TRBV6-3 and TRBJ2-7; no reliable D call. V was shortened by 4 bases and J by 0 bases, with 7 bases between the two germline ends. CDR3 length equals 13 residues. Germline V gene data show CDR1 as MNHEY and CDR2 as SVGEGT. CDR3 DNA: TGTGCCAGCAGTTCGAGCGACTCCTACGAGCAGTACTTC. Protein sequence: CASSSSDSYEQYF.

Here the CDR3 reads CASSVDGRGETQYF. DNA of the CDR3: TGTGCCAGCAGCGTAGACGGCAGAGGGGAGACCCAGTACTTC. The chain couples TRBV9 to TRBJ2-5; maybe TRBD2 (5 bases). The ends were cut back, 0 bases at V and 5 bases at J, with 11 bases in the middle. The CDR3 covers 14 residues. Germline CDR1 is SGDLS and CDR2 is YYNGEE.